The present T cell receptor beta chain was sequenced within a study of CXCR3-negative and CXCR3-positive naive CD8 T cells. Study-wide points: The study found more hydrophobic TRB CDR3s in CXCR3-positive naive cells than in CXCR3-negative naive cells.

The CDR3 is 15 amino acids. Germline CDR1 and CDR2: SGDLS and YYNGEE. The libraries of TRB cDNA were prepared using 5' RACE with UMI labels. TCRdb reprocessed the 5' RACE reads, with one entry per CDR3 protein and no DNA. The ten top clones account for 0.82%, within a sample of more than 80,000 distinct CDR3 sequences. About this clonotype: Its antigen is undetermined.

Specimen: naive CXCR3+ CD8+ T cells from blood. The subset was: CD45RO-CCR7+CD27+CD95- naive CD8+ T cells expressing CXCR3 (TNR3+). The rearrangement links TRBV9 to TRBJ2-5; TCRdb indicates TRBD2, and absent DNA this call remains unverified. This TCR came from a human donor in good health. Some clones in this sample may be carry-over from other donors' samples. CDR3 residues: CASSGTTGRSETQYF. Full variable domain (outside the CDR3, taken from reference TRBV9 and TRBJ2-5): DSGVTQTPKHLITATGQRVTLRCSPRSGDLSVYWYQQSLDQGLQFLIQYYNGEERAKGNILERFSAQQFPDLHSELNLSSLELGDSALYFCASSGTTGRSETQYFGPGTRLLVL.